This is a list of T cell receptor beta chains from one sample in a study of shared clonotypes between healthy human individuals. Method: immunoSEQ multiplex PCR; TCRdb's copy keeps in-frame clones and lacks some. The data hold around 2,000,000 clones, with approximately 94% observed a single time. The specimen was naive CD8+ T cells sorted from blood. The source of these receptors is a man aged 18 to 29 in good health. Both conserved end residues are part of each CDR3. Each record gives: V gene, D gene, J gene, clone size, CDR3 DNA, CDR3 protein. A D gene is named only where the DNA matches it firmly. Expanded clones are given a class, and other clones once, few, many or no size at all.

TRBV6-5	TRBD1	TRBJ1-2	.	TGTGCCAGCAGTACGGACAGGGGTTATGACTACACCTTC	CASSTDRGYDYTF
TRBV2	.	TRBJ1-1	.	TGTGCCAGCAGTGGGGGAGCCACTGAAGCTTTCTTT	CASSGGATEAFF
TRBV13	.	TRBJ2-7	.	TGTGCCAGCAGCTTAGGGAAGGTCTCCTACGAGCAGTACTTC	CASSLGKVSYEQYF
TRBV5-4	TRBD2	TRBJ2-1	.	TGTGCCAGCAGCTGGGATAGCGGGAGCTCCTACAATGAGCAGTTCTTC	CASSWDSGSSYNEQFF
TRBV30	.	TRBJ2-7	.	TGTGCCTGGAGTGTTGGGTTCTCCTACGAGCAGTACTTC	CAWSVGFSYEQYF
TRBV27	.	TRBJ2-7	.	TGTGCCAGCAGTTTCTCCCCCTCCTACGAGCAGTACTTC	CASSFSPSYEQYF
TRBV5-1	.	TRBJ1-5	.	TGCGCCAGCAGCTTCCATCCTGTGTCTAGCAATCAGCCCCAGCATTTT	CASSFHPVSSNQPQHF
TRBV5-1	TRBD1	TRBJ2-7	.	TGCGCCAGCAGCTTGGGGACAGGGGATTATTACGAGCAGTACTTC	CASSLGTGDYYEQYF
TRBV4-1	TRBD2	TRBJ2-2	.	TGCGCCAGCGCTAGCGGGAGGGGGAACACCGGGGAGCTGTTTTTT	CASASGRGNTGELFF
TRBV30	.	TRBJ1-4	.	TGTGCCTGGAGTGCGGGGGAAAAACTGTTTTTT	CAWSAGEKLFF
TRBV11-2	.	TRBJ2-1	.	TGTGCCAGCAGCCCGAAAGGGGGTGGCTCCTACAATGAGCAGTTCTTC	CASSPKGGGSYNEQFF
TRBV10-2	.	TRBJ1-2	once	TGCGCCAGCAGTGTAAGTGGAGAGGACTATGGCTACACCTTC	CASSVSGEDYGYTF
TRBV27	.	TRBJ2-1	.	TGTGCCAGCAGACGGGACTTGCTAGAGTTTGAGCAGTTCTTC	CASRRDLLEFEQFF